Listed here is a single T cell receptor (beta chain). This clonotype qualifies as medium-sized (0.01 to 0.1%). Its specific antigen is unknown. Nothing much larger sits one base from this clone, and base qualities are not available. The record originates from a study (dated by TCRdb to about 2013). TCRdb shows the sequencer as Illumina Genome Analyzer IIx. TCRdb cleaned the public reads at Q25 with fastp, built clones with MiXCR and kept in-frame beta chains. Duplicate CDR3 protein sequences are folded into a single record with the most common DNA and genes. This sample comprises 6,500 to 9,000 distinct CDR3 sequences, more than 25% of them detected only once. The ten biggest clones cover 22% of the sample. The TCR comes from a human donor. Sequenced: blood.

CDR3 reads: CSAASGTNTEAFF. DNA sequence: TGCAGCGCAGCTTCCGGGACGAACACTGAAGCTTTCTTT. The chain is encoded by TRBV29-1 joined to TRBJ1-1; TRBD1 could be the D gene, as 5 bases match. CDR1 is given as SQVTM and CDR2 as ANQGSEA, both from the germline V gene. Taken from cysteine to phenylalanine, the CDR3 has 13 residues. Of the read, only the CDR3 DNA is kept; its 39 bases are in frame from base 1. V drops 7 bases and J drops 1 base, leaving 13 bases in between.